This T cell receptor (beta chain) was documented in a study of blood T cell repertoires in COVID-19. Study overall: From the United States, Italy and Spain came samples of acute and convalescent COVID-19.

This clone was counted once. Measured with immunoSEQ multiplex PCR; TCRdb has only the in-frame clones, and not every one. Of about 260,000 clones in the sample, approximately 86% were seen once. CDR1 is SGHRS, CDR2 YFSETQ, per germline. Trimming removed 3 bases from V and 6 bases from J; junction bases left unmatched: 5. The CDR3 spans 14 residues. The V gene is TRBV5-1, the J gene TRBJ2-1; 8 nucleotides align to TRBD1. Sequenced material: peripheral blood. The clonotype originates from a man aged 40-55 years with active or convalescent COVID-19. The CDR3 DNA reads TGCGCCAGCAGCTCAAACAGGGGGAGCAATGAGCAGTTCTTC. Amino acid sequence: CASSSNRGSNEQFF.